This entry is about one T cell receptor beta chain. The antigen is unknown. The junction departs from germline at one end; a sequencing error may be responsible. This entry comes from a study of tumor and adjacent non-tumor tissue in lung cancer. A modified ARM-PCR protocol with three rounds of nested PCR amplified TCRbeta. MiXCR, applied by TCRdb to the multiplex PCR reads, yields one record per CDR3 protein. The sample holds over 40,000 distinct CDR3 sequences; around 67% are singletons and the top ten take under 20%. RNA was extracted from bulk tissue without any cell sorting. More than 3 cm separated this lung sample from the edge of the tumor. Study-level points and caveats: Tumor TCR diversity, when higher, was linked to shorter survival. Top 100 clones took a larger repertoire share in normal lung.

Germline values: CDR1 MNHNS, CDR2 SASEGT. This CDR3 region has 14 residues. This sequence was found in a woman between 40 and 55 years old with non-small cell lung cancer. The chain links TRBV6-1 to TRBJ1-2, with D possibly TRBD1 on 5 matching bases. What was sequenced was distant non-tumor lung tissue. The CDR3 is CASSAWGPTYGYTF. The CDR3 bases are TGTGCTAGCAGTGCATGGGGACCGACCTATGGCTACACCTTC.